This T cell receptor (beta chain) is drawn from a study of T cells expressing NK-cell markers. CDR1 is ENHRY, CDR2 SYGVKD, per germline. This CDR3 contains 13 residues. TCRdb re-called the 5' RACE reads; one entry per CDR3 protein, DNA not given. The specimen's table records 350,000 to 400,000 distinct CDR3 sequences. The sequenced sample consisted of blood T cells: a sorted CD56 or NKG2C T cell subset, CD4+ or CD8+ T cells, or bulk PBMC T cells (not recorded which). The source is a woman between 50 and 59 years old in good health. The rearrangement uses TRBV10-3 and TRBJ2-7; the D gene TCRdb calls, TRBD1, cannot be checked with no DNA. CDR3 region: CAISERTGQMEYF.